This entry describes one T cell receptor (beta chain). The data originate from a study of T cell responses to AZD1222 COVID-19 vaccine. Some clones are missing from TCRdb's copy, which holds only in-frame ones; the method was immunoSEQ multiplex PCR. This sample has about 100,000 clones, with 85% to 90% found just once. The specimen was peripheral blood, collected on day 0 of AZD1222 vaccination. The receptor's source is an adult in good health.

CDR3 amino acids: CSVGTSAAYEQYF. In DNA, the CDR3 is TGCAGCGTTGGGACTAGTGCAGCCTACGAGCAGTACTTC. The genes are TRBV29-1 and TRBJ2-7, with TRBD2 matching 7 bases. V lost 4 bases to trimming and J lost 2 bases; unmatched junction nucleotides: 5. The CDR3 loop spans 13 amino acids. The germline CDR1 and CDR2 sequences are SQVTM and ANQGSEA.